This T cell receptor beta chain appears in the sequencing data of a study of blood T cells in healthy people across ages. Study conclusions and caveats: Older age coincided with a roughly linear decline in TCR beta diversity per million T cells.

Turning to this clonotype: Its antigen is currently unknown.

A second PCR of roughly 7 to 11 cycles used a sample-barcoded 5' primer and a J-beta primer mix. From the 5' RACE reads, TCRdb called clonotypes with MiXCR, one entry per CDR3 protein. The data show roughly 500,000 distinct CDR3 sequences, about 25% seen once. This CDR3 contains 17 residues. Per germline, CDR1 SGHRS and CDR2 YFSETQ. V lost 4 bases and J lost 0; bases outside the gene matches: 7. These data were likewise used in another study, on T cells of mothers and their children.

The sequence was collected from a boy under 18 in good health. The material sequenced was blood. The chain uses TRBV5-1 and TRBJ1-6; 7 bases match TRBD1. In DNA form, the CDR3 reads TGCGCCAGCAGCCCGGACCGGGACAGCTCCTATAATTCACCCCTCCACTTT. Residues: CASSPDRDSSYNSPLHF.